One and the same sample provided the 8 T cell receptor beta chains below, sequenced in a study of T cell responses to AZD1222 COVID-19 vaccine. TCRdb keeps only in-frame clones here, not all; method: immunoSEQ multiplex PCR. This sample has over 55,000 clones; roughly four fifths occur once, and the top ten carry 5.5% to 8%. This sample comprised peripheral blood, obtained 28 days after the second AZD1222 dose. These receptors were taken from an adult who received the AZD1222 COVID-19 vaccine.

This chain connects TRBV4-3 to TRBJ1-5; D call uncertain. This CDR3 spans 16 amino acids. The germline gives CDR1 LGHNA, CDR2 YSLEER. V was cut by 0 bases and J by 0 bases, with 9 bases left in between. The CDR3 DNA sequence: TGCGCCAGCAGCCAAGAAATGGCGTATAGCAATCAGCCCCAGCATTTT. Residues: CASSQEMAYSNQPQHF.

This clone was counted a single time. This chain uses TRBV15 with TRBJ1-3, with a tentative D call TRBD1 (6 bases). The V end lost 1 base, the J end lost 1 base, and 8 bases lay between the germline ends. CDR1 and CDR2 (germline): LNHNV, YYDKDF (reference sequence). This CDR3 has 15 residues. The CDR3 spells CATSRGTGSGNTIYF. CDR3 in DNA: TGTGCCACCAGCAGAGGTACAGGGTCTGGAAACACCATATATTTT.

There are a few counts of this clone. CDR3 region: CASSELAGALGYTQYF. The CDR3 DNA reads as TGTGCCAGCAGTGAATTGGCGGGAGCGCTGGGATATACGCAGTATTTT. J is TRBJ2-3 and V is TRBV6-1; 7 bases map to TRBD2. J was trimmed by 7 bases and V by 2 bases; bases with no gene match: 12. The germline V gene has CDR1 MNHNS and CDR2 SASEGT. CDR3 length equals 16 residues.

This clone was recorded a few times. V is TRBV5-4 and J is TRBJ2-5; 9 bases agree with TRBD1. Unmatched junction bases numbered 7, after V lost 3 bases and J lost 4 bases. This CDR3 has 15 residues. Looked up from germline, CDR1 is SGHNT and CDR2 is YYREEE (reference sequence). The CDR3 sequence is CASSSQGAGGETQYF. CDR3 DNA sequence: TGTGCCAGCAGCTCACAGGGGGCAGGGGGAGAGACCCAGTACTTC.

The chain carries TRBV6-1 and TRBJ1-1; no firm D call. The germline V and J ends were trimmed by 3 bases and 7 bases, with 9 bases remaining between them. Germline values: CDR1 MNHNS, CDR2 SASEGT. The CDR3 has 12 amino acids. In DNA, the CDR3 is TGTGCCAGCAGTGAGGAGGGTAATGAAGCTTTCTTT. Protein: CASSEEGNEAFF.

The chain is built from TRBV5-6 and TRBJ1-1; 10 bases agree with TRBD1. CDR3 size: 18 residues. Per the germline V gene, CDR1 is SGHDT and CDR2 is YYEEEE. Unmatched junction bases numbered 17, after V lost 7 bases and J lost 2 bases. The CDR3 DNA follows: TGTGCCAGCGCAGTCCCGGGACAGGGGACGGGTTTTAACACTGAAGCTTTCTTT. Its protein product is CASAVPGQGTGFNTEAFF.

This chain connects TRBV11-3 to TRBJ1-3, with D unclear. Germline CDR1 SGHNT, CDR2 YENEEA. Trimming shortened V by 1 base and J by 8 bases, and 9 bases separated the two germline ends. The CDR3 loop spans 13 amino acids. Here the CDR3 DNA reads TGTGCCAGCAGCTTAGGCCCAGGAGACACCATATATTTT. This translates into CASSLGPGDTIYF. Full variable domain (rest looked up from reference TRBV11-3 and TRBJ1-3): EAGVVQSPRYKIIEKKQPVAFWCNPISGHNTLYWYLQNLGQGPELLIRYENEEAVDDSQLPKDRFSAERLKGVDSTLKIQPAELGDSAVYLCASSLGPGDTIYFGEGSWLTVV.

The chain is built from TRBV11-2 and TRBJ1-5; D remains unclear. This CDR3 spans 14 amino acids. V lost 3 bases and J 0 bases, leaving 6 bases between the germline ends. The germline gives CDR1 SGHAT, CDR2 FQNNGV. Here the CDR3 reads CASSLTDSNQPQHF. In DNA, the CDR3 is TGTGCCAGCAGCTTGACGGATAGCAATCAGCCCCAGCATTTT.